This entry lists 21 T cell receptor beta chains sequenced from one sample in a study of blood T cells in healthy people across ages. The use of a sample-barcoded 5' primer and a J-beta primer mix characterized a second PCR of roughly 7 to 12 cycles. TCRdb reanalysed the 5' RACE reads using MiXCR and keeps one entry per CDR3 protein. The data hold roughly 1.6 million distinct CDR3 sequences, with roughly a third observed a single time. Input material: blood. These receptors originate from a woman in her 30s in good health.

The DNA of the CDR3 is TGTGCCAGCAGTTTTGCGTCGGCTAGCTGGGAGACCCAGTACTTC. Translating it yields CASSFASASWETQYF. This sequence joins TRBV12-3 or TRBV12-4 and TRBJ2-7; weak D call: TRBD2 (5 bases). TRBJ2-5 matches the DNA end more closely, so the J call is doubtful. The CDR3 spans 15 residues.

This clonotype has only a few counts. The chain uses TRBV11-2 and TRBJ2-5, with 7 bases lining up with TRBD2. Per germline, CDR1 SGHAT and CDR2 FQNNGV. This CDR3 comprises 17 residues. Germline trimming cut 7 bases from V and 1 base from J; bases unmatched to any gene: 15. The CDR3 spells CASKLWEPSGVQETQYF. The DNA for the CDR3 is TGTGCCAGCAAGTTATGGGAGCCTAGCGGAGTCCAAGAGACCCAGTACTTC.

This chain joins TRBV3-1 and TRBJ1-2; the D is unclear. Deletions cut 3 bases from V and 6 bases from J, with 11 bases between. The CDR3 covers 13 residues. CDR1 is LGHDT and CDR2 is YNNKEL in the germline V gene (reference sequence). The CDR3 is CASSHQREDGYTF. In DNA, the CDR3 is TGTGCCAGCAGCCACCAACGGGAGGATGGCTACACCTTC.

The V call is TRBV29-1, the J call TRBJ2-2; D is unresolved. The CDR3 contains 14 residues. Trimming took 4 bases from V and 0 from J, leaving 9 bases between them. CDR1 is SQVTM and CDR2 is ANQGSEA in the germline V gene. The chain's CDR3 is CSVGDPTNTGELFF. DNA of the CDR3: TGCAGCGTTGGAGATCCGACGAACACCGGGGAGCTGTTTTTT.

The CDR3 loop reads CSARWFGELNTEAFF. Here the CDR3 DNA reads TGCAGTGCTCGGTGGTTTGGGGAACTGAACACTGAAGCTTTCTTT. The J gene is TRBJ1-1, the V gene TRBV20-1; D ambiguous. Germline CDR1 and CDR2: DFQATT and SNEGSKA (reference sequence). This CDR3 has 15 amino acids. V was shortened by 5 bases and J by 0 bases, with 16 bases between the two germline ends.

This rearrangement joins TRBV7-6 to TRBJ1-1; D gene unclear. Trimming pared 3 bases from V and 5 bases from J, leaving 13 bases between. This CDR3 is built from 14 residues. Germline values: CDR1 SGHVS, CDR2 FNYEAQ. The CDR3 protein is CASSLVSEETEAFF. In nucleotides, the CDR3 is TGTGCCAGCAGCTTGGTTTCGGAGGAAACTGAAGCTTTCTTT.

J is TRBJ1-2 and V is TRBV2, with a weak D call TRBD1 (6 bases). Germline V gene data show CDR1 as SNHLY and CDR2 as FYNNEI. Trimming took 5 bases from V and 4 from J, leaving 17 bases between them. This CDR3 is 15 amino acids long. In DNA form, the CDR3 reads TGTGCCAGCAGTAGGAAACAGGGTTCACCCTATGGCTACACCTTC. This encodes CASSRKQGSPYGYTF. The whole variable domain, remainder taken from reference TRBV2 and TRBJ1-2, is EPEVTQTPSHQVTQMGQEVILRCVPISNHLYFYWYRQILGQKVEFLVSFYNNEISEKSEIFDDQFSVERPDGSNFTLKIRSTKLEDSAMYFCASSRKQGSPYGYTFGSGTRLTVV.

This clonotype was seen ten or more times. The V call is TRBV5-1, the J call TRBJ2-1; 7 bases are a match to TRBD2. The length of the CDR3 is 16 residues. Germline CDR1 reads SGHRS; CDR2 reads YFSETQ. V trimming: 3 bases; J trimming: 0 bases; junction bases outside the gene matches: 6. Written as DNA, the CDR3 is TGCGCCAGCAGCTGGTGGGAGGGCATCTCCTACAATGAGCAGTTCTTC. Protein sequence: CASSWWEGISYNEQFF.

As concerns this clonotype: Germline is not matched at one junction end, which may reflect a read error. The chain couples TRBV10-3 to TRBJ2-3; TRBD1 aligns across 12 bases. This CDR3 is built from 16 residues. Germline CDR1 and CDR2: ENHRY and SYGVKD. The CDR3 protein is CAISDRDRGPGDTQYF. DNA of the CDR3: TGCGCCATCAGTGACCGGGACAGGGGGCCGGGGGATACGCAGTATTTT.

This clonotype was counted ten times or more. This chain joins TRBV20-1 and TRBJ2-1; D gene uncertain. Trimming removed 2 bases at V and 5 bases at J, with 10 bases between. The CDR3 loop spans 13 amino acids. The V gene's germline CDR1 is DFQATT and CDR2 SNEGSKA (reference sequence). The CDR3 DNA reads as TGCAGTGCTAGACGTAGGGTTAACAATGAGCAGTTCTTC. This codes for CSARRRVNNEQFF.

This clonotype appeared many times. DNA for the CDR3: TGTGCCAGCAGCCCCGACATCGACTATGGCTACACCTTC. This translates into CASSPDIDYGYTF. The V gene is TRBV4-2, the J gene TRBJ1-2, with no clear D. V was cut by 4 bases and J by 3 bases, with 9 bases left in between. The CDR3 has 13 amino acids. Germline assignment: CDR1 LGHNA and CDR2 YNFKEQ.

This clonotype appeared many times. This chain uses TRBV7-9 with TRBJ1-2; D is perhaps TRBD1 (5 bases). This CDR3 has 14 amino acids. V shed 0 bases and J shed 3 bases, with 8 bases lying between them. Per germline, CDR1 SEHNR and CDR2 FQNEAQ (reference sequence). As DNA, the CDR3 is TGTGCCAGCAGCTTAGCCGGGGCGGACTATGGCTACACCTTC. Translation gives CASSLAGADYGYTF.

V and J are TRBV9 and TRBJ2-2, with D uncertain. This CDR3 is built from 15 residues. Trimming shortened V by 3 bases and J by 5 bases, and 14 bases separated the two germline ends. Germline loops: CDR1 SGDLS, CDR2 YYNGEE. The CDR3 is CASSEMGADTGELFF. The CDR3 region has the DNA TGTGCCAGCAGCGAGATGGGTGCTGATACCGGGGAGCTGTTTTTT.

The rearrangement joins TRBV15 to TRBJ2-6; 9 bases are a match to TRBD1. In germline, CDR1 is LNHNV, CDR2 YYDKDF (reference sequence). V lost 1 base and J lost 0; bases outside the gene matches: 7. The length of the CDR3 is 19 residues. This chain's CDR3 is CATSRGDRAGVSGANVLTF. The CDR3 coding sequence is TGTGCCACCAGCAGAGGGGACAGGGCGGGAGTCTCTGGGGCCAACGTCCTGACTTTC.

This sequence joins TRBV3-1 and TRBJ1-2; 9 bases align to TRBD1. CDR3 length: 16 residues. Per germline, CDR1 LGHDT and CDR2 YNNKEL (reference sequence). Trimming removed 0 bases from V and 4 bases from J; junction bases left unmatched: 6. The CDR3 protein is CASSQDWGQGVYGYTF. The CDR3 coding sequence is TGTGCCAGCAGCCAAGACTGGGGACAGGGTGTCTATGGCTACACCTTC. Full variable domain (missing parts from reference TRBV3-1 and TRBJ1-2): DTAVSQTPKYLVTQMGNDKSIKCEQNLGHDTMYWYKQDSKKFLKIMFSYNNKELIINETVPNRFSPKSPDKAHLNLHINSLELGDSAVYFCASSQDWGQGVYGYTFGSGTRLTVV.

This clonotype was seen a few times. CDR3 sequence: CASSTLAGRQFF. The CDR3, as DNA: TGTGCCAGCAGCACTCTAGCGGGAAGGCAGTTCTTC. The chain carries TRBV7-2 and TRBJ2-1, with 9 bases fitting TRBD2. The germline CDR1 and CDR2 sequences are SGHTA and FQGNSA. The CDR3 totals 12 residues. V was clipped by 5 bases and J by 12 bases; unmatched bases: 5. The variable domain in full, completed from reference TRBV7-2 and TRBJ2-1, reads GAGVSQSPSNKVTEKGKDVELRCDPISGHTALYWYRQSLGQGLEFLIYFQGNSAPDKSGLPSDRFSAERTGGSVSTLTIQRTQQEDSAVYLCASSTLAGRQFFGPGTRLTVL.

The table lists this clonotype with a few counts. The chain carries TRBV20-1 and TRBJ2-5; 11 bases are a match to TRBD2. The length of the CDR3 is 17 residues. Germline CDR1 DFQATT, CDR2 SNEGSKA (reference sequence). V lost 2 bases, J lost 1 base, and 9 bases stayed unmatched. The CDR3 protein is CSARSPLAGGIQETQYF. For the CDR3, the DNA is TGCAGTGCTAGAAGCCCCCTAGCGGGAGGTATCCAAGAGACCCAGTACTTC.

This clonotype has a single count. A read error is likely, as this CDR3 ends without the conserved phenylalanine or tryptophan. Because the CDR3's place on the DNA is in doubt, the DNA is left out and the CDR3 is given as listed by TCRdb. This chain connects TRBV11-3 to TRBJ2-1; no check of the table's D call, TRBD1, against the DNA was made. The CDR3 extends over 13 residues, inclusive of both ends. Germline values: CDR1 SGHNT, CDR2 YENEEA. The CDR3 reads CASSPGQGHTFGS.

Only a few counts were recorded for this clonotype. This rearrangement joins TRBV6-5 to TRBJ2-7, with D perhaps being TRBD1 or TRBD2 (7 bases each). V gave up 6 bases and J gave up 1 base, with 16 bases separating them. From germline, CDR1 is MNHEY and CDR2 SVGAGI. This CDR3 region has 15 residues. The CDR3 here is CASRIDREGSYEQYF. CDR3 coding DNA: TGTGCCAGCAGAATAGACAGGGAGGGGTCCTACGAGCAGTACTTC.

The genes are TRBV11-3 and TRBJ2-1, with 10 bases that match TRBD1. This CDR3 is 13 amino acids long. The V segment lost 5 bases and the J segment 12 bases; nucleotides outside the gene matches: 7. The germline V gene encodes CDR1 SGHNT and CDR2 YENEEA. This chain's CDR3 is CASSADRGLSQFF. The CDR3 DNA is TGTGCCAGCAGCGCAGACAGGGGGCTATCGCAGTTCTTC.

The table lists this clonotype with a few counts. This chain joins TRBV7-8 and TRBJ1-6; TRBD1 is a possible D gene (5 bases). Per germline, CDR1 SGHVS and CDR2 FQNEAQ. The CDR3 loop spans 16 amino acids. The V end was cut by 0 bases, the J end by 8 bases, with 14 bases between. In nucleotides, the CDR3 is TGTGCCAGCAGCTTAGCTTCTGGGCAGGGAGATTCACCCCTCCACTTT. The encoded protein is CASSLASGQGDSPLHF.